These 15 T cell receptor beta chains came from one sample sequenced in a study of T cells in Graves' hyperthyroidism and ophthalmopathy. Amplified regions were TCR beta CDR3 sequences from RNA transcripts. In the first-round RT-PCR of the TCR CDR3, the HTBI primer set was used. TCRdb passed the multiplex PCR reads through MiXCR, listing each CDR3 protein once. The repertoire has 620,000 or so distinct CDR3 sequences, approximately 14% of them found once; the top ten carry around 12%. The sample was blood. These receptors all come from a woman aged 45-65 years with Graves' ophthalmopathy.

V usage is TRBV7-2 and J usage is TRBJ2-1; no reliable D call. CDR3 size: 12 residues. Trimming stripped 2 bases from V and 13 bases from J, with 12 bases between. Germline-derived CDR1 and CDR2 are SGHTA and FQGNSA. CDR3 nucleotide sequence: TGTGCCAGCAGCTTATTTCTCTTGGCACAGTTCTTC. Translated: CASSLFLLAQFF.

J is TRBJ2-3 and V is TRBV15; D possibly corresponds to TRBD1 (6 bases). The CDR3 extends over 17 amino acids. CDR1 is LNHNV and CDR2 is YYDKDF in the germline V gene (reference sequence). V shed 2 bases and J shed 3 bases, with 18 bases lying between them. The CDR3 loop reads CATSRPILGQGTDTQYF. CDR3 in DNA: TGTGCCACCAGCAGACCGATCCTGGGGCAGGGGACAGATACGCAGTATTTT.

The gene calls are TRBV4-2 and TRBJ2-1; TRBD2 is a possible D gene (5 bases). The V and J ends lost 1 base and 8 bases respectively, with 18 bases between them. From germline, CDR1 is LGHNA and CDR2 YNFKEQ. The length of the CDR3 is 16 residues. CDR3 nucleotide sequence: TGTGCCAGCAGCCAAGTCACGGGAACCTGGTCTGATGAGCAGTTCTTC. Protein: CASSQVTGTWSDEQFF.

This clonotype was observed many times. V and J are TRBV7-2 and TRBJ2-2, with TRBD2 identical over 14 bases. The CDR3 runs 19 residues. Germline V gene sequence: CDR1 SGHTA, CDR2 FQGNSA. V was pared by 5 bases and J by 2 bases, with 10 bases of the junction left unmatched. The CDR3 nucleotides are TGTGCCAGCAGCGGGCGGACTAGCGGGAGGATTCTAAACACCGGGGAGCTGTTTTTT. It yields the protein CASSGRTSGRILNTGELFF.

The chain combines TRBV3-1 with TRBJ1-2; D may be TRBD1 (6 bases). V was pared by 2 bases and J by 2 bases, with 15 bases between. Germline-derived CDR1 and CDR2 are LGHDT and YNNKEL (reference sequence). The CDR3 is 16 residues long. The CDR3 loop reads CASSQTTGPLNYGYTF. The CDR3 DNA is TGTGCCAGCAGCCAAACGACAGGTCCTTTAAACTATGGCTACACCTTC.

This clonotype was seen ten or more times. The V call is TRBV6-2 or TRBV6-3, the J call TRBJ1-1, with 8 bases lining up with TRBD1. Germline lookup yields CDR1 MNHEY and CDR2 SVGEGT. V trimming: 7 bases; J trimming: 2 bases; junction bases outside the gene matches: 12. The CDR3 totals 16 residues. The DNA of the CDR3 is TGTGCCAGCACCCAGGGGGCGTATAATCTAAACACTGAAGCTTTCTTT. Translated, it gives CASTQGAYNLNTEAFF.

This chain uses TRBV7-2 with TRBJ2-3; 9 bases align to TRBD2. Germline lookup yields CDR1 SGHTA and CDR2 FQGNSA. The trim removed 4 bases at V and 3 bases at J, leaving 11 bases unmatched. CDR3 length: 17 amino acids. CDR3 loop: CASSWMVSGSQTDTQYF. The CDR3 nucleotides read TGTGCCAGCAGCTGGATGGTTAGCGGGAGCCAAACAGATACGCAGTATTTT.

This clonotype was found a few times. The chain couples TRBV28 to TRBJ2-6; D call uncertain. The CDR3 sequence is 13 residues long. V lost 3 bases to trimming and J lost 3 bases, with 3 bases between them. Germline V gives CDR1 MDHEN, CDR2 SYDVKM. The CDR3 sequence: CASSLLGANVLTF. The CDR3 coding sequence is TGTGCCAGCAGTTTGCTTGGGGCCAACGTCCTGACTTTC.

Ten or more counts support this clonotype. The chain couples TRBV5-6 to TRBJ2-2; unclear D gene. CDR1 is SGHDT, CDR2 YYEEEE, per germline. V lost 0 bases, J lost 3 bases, and 6 bases lay in between. This CDR3 comprises 14 residues. The CDR3, as DNA: TGTGCCAGCAGCTTGGGCCAGTACACCGGGGAGCTGTTTTTT. It encodes CASSLGQYTGELFF. The full variable domain, in which reference TRBV5-6 and TRBJ2-2 provide the parts outside the CDR3, is DAGVTQSPTHLIKTRGQQVTLRCSPKSGHDTVSWYQQALGQGPQFIFQYYEEEERQRGNFPDRFSGHQFPNYSSELNVNALLLGDSALYLCASSLGQYTGELFFGEGSRLTVL.

There are many counts of this clonotype. The rearrangement uses TRBV20-1 and TRBJ2-1; D unclear. The V and J ends lost 6 bases and 0 bases respectively, with 12 bases between them. CDR3 length: 14 residues. CDR1 DFQATT and CDR2 SNEGSKA come from the germline V gene (reference sequence). As DNA, the CDR3 is TGCAGTGCCAACCATCAGAGCTCCTACAATGAGCAGTTCTTC. It encodes CSANHQSSYNEQFF.

The V and J genes are TRBV30 and TRBJ2-5; TRBD2 is a possible D gene (6 bases). The CDR3 totals 12 residues. Germline CDR1 is GTSNPN and CDR2 is SVGIG (reference sequence). V was pared by 3 bases and J by 9 bases, with 14 bases between. CDR3 in DNA: TGTGCCTGGAGCGCTGGGACGGGGGCCCAGTACTTC. This encodes CAWSAGTGAQYF.

Comment on this clonotype: A read error is possible here, since a much larger clone lies one base away. The J gene is TRBJ2-1, the V gene TRBV28; 9 bases match TRBD1. The length of the CDR3 is 14 residues. V gave up 8 bases and J gave up 1 base; unmatched junction bases: 3. Germline-derived CDR1 and CDR2 are MDHEN and SYDVKM. The CDR3 sequence: CASEQGASYNEQFF. The CDR3 DNA reads TGTGCCAGCGAACAGGGGGCATCCTACAATGAGCAGTTCTTC.

This clonotype was found many times. The rearrangement uses TRBV6-1 and TRBJ2-5; perhaps TRBD1 as D (5 bases). Germline assignment: CDR1 MNHNS and CDR2 SASEGT. With 1 base removed from V and 5 bases from J, the gap between germline ends came to 11 bases. The CDR3 contains 14 residues. This chain's CDR3 is CASSEEQGPETQYF. The CDR3 coding sequence is TGTGCCAGCAGTGAAGAGCAGGGTCCGGAGACCCAGTACTTC.

The chain carries TRBV6-2 or TRBV6-3 and TRBJ1-2; D is unresolved. The germline CDR1 and CDR2 sequences are MNHEY and SVGEGT. The V end was cut by 7 bases, the J end by 2 bases, with 14 bases between. This CDR3 is 14 amino acids long. CDR3 DNA: TGTGCCAGCACCAGAGGAGTGGTAAACTATGGCTACACCTTC. Translated, it gives CASTRGVVNYGYTF.

This clonotype has just a few counts. This sequence joins TRBV20-1 and TRBJ1-2; 9 nucleotides match TRBD1. Germline V gives CDR1 DFQATT, CDR2 SNEGSKA (reference sequence). J was trimmed by 6 bases and V by 5 bases; bases with no gene match: 10. The CDR3 spans 14 residues. CDR3 bases: TGCAGTGCTTGGACAGGGGTTGGTATTGATGGCTACACCTTC. The encoded protein is CSAWTGVGIDGYTF.